The TCR beta chain under discussion was sequenced for a study of T cell clonality in common variable immunodeficiency. Ten or more counts support this clone. Its target is not known. The CDR3 extends 3 residues past the end of the read, so its final part is completed from the germline J gene. CDR3 size: 14 residues. The germline V gene has CDR1 LNHDA and CDR2 SQIVND (reference sequence). The ends lost 4 bases at V and 4 bases at J; junction bases unmatched: 2. Whole-study results and caveats: Fewer deletions and N-nucleotide insertions were reportedly seen in common variable immunodeficiency TCR beta sequences. CVID subjects had higher TCRbeta clonality than healthy controls, most marked in about a third.

Method: immunoSEQ multiplex PCR; TCRdb's copy keeps in-frame clones and lacks some. The data show roughly 42,000 clones, with none appearing a single time. The chain recombines TRBV19 with TRBJ1-2; 11 bases are a match to TRBD1. The receptor was isolated from a person aged 18 to 70 in good health. Material: peripheral blood mononuclear cells. CDR3 amino acids: CASSTGTGGYGYTF. CDR3 DNA, as far as it was read: TGTGCCAGTAGTACCGGGACAGGGGGCTATGGC. The full variable domain, its missing parts supplied by reference TRBV19 and TRBJ1-2, is DGGITQSPKYLFRKEGQNVTLSCEQNLNHDAMYWYRQDPGQGLRLIYYSQIVNDFQKGDIAEGYSVSREKKESFPLTVTSAQKNPTAFYLCASSTGTGGYGYTFGSGTRLTVV.